The sequence of this TCR beta chain was determined in a study of T-cell memory formation after mild COVID-19. At the level of the study: The study found TCR clusters largely donor specific.

Points from the study as a whole: Clones that got smaller from day 15 to 85 had even CD4/CD8, while clones growing later tipped toward CD4+. Memory from before infection featured some responding clones, which suggests cross-reactive memory joined. Second-wave clones that peaked on day 37 lacked confirmed SARS-CoV-2 specificity.

Of note for this clonotype: The antigen is unknown.

TCRdb reprocessed the 5' RACE reads with MiXCR, giving one entry per CDR3 protein. The data show under 250,000 distinct CDR3 sequences, about 16% seen once. V was pared by 7 bases and J by 4 bases, with 14 bases between. The CDR3 runs 13 residues. The germline V gene has CDR1 SQVTM and CDR2 ANQGSEA. The specimen was PBMCs or a T cell subset sorted from them (not recorded which). The TCR originated in an adult woman who had mild COVID-19 (a few samples of this study predate the infection). Cell type and time point are not known. The gene calls are TRBV29-1 and TRBJ2-1; TRBD2 is a possible D gene (5 bases). The CDR3 nucleotides read TGCAGCGCCACTAGATACCAATACAATGAGCAGTTCTTC. This translates into CSATRYQYNEQFF.